The TCR beta chain described here comes from a study of cytomegalovirus exposure and HLA in healthy donors. Study results and limitations: For most TCR sequences rarity was the rule, although some public TCRs occurred in many donors. There were around 160 TCR beta chains listed as cytomegalovirus-associated. High sensitivity and specificity were reportedly achieved when the classifier diagnosed cytomegalovirus status.

For this clone: Its antigen is as yet unknown.

V was trimmed by 9 bases and J by 0 bases, leaving 16 bases between them. The CDR3 has 15 residues. CDR1 ENHRY and CDR2 SYGVKD come from the germline V gene. Assay used: immunoSEQ multiplex PCR; TCRdb lists only in-frame clones, some missing. The profile shows more than 80,000 clones, 90% to 97% of them singletons. It was the approximately 120-subject validation cohort, separate from the approximately 620-subject first cohort, to which the donors belonged. Sample: PBMCs. The sequence came from a young woman in good health and CMV-seronegative. This chain connects TRBV10-3 to TRBJ2-3; the D gene is possibly TRBD2 (5 bases). Written as DNA, the CDR3 is TGTGCCATGTCCCCCAGCGGACCTAGCACAGATACGCAGTATTTT. Translated: CAMSPSGPSTDTQYF.